This T cell receptor (beta chain) stems from a study of cytomegalovirus exposure and HLA in healthy donors. All donors participated as healthy donors of bone marrow. The PCR employed 60 Vbeta primers together with 13 Jbeta primers. Generated by immunoSEQ multiplex PCR, the TCRdb table keeps only in-frame clones and is missing some. The sample gives some 110,000 clones, roughly 82% of which show up once; around 13% is in the top ten. The germline V and J ends were trimmed by 1 base and 4 bases, with 13 bases remaining between them. The CDR3 extends over 15 amino acids. Per the germline V gene, CDR1 is MNHNS and CDR2 is SASEGT. This clone was picked up a small number of times. The antigen remains unidentified. Broader study findings: Analysis was carried out at a later point, and it linked a missense DCLRE1C variant to TCR beta V- and J-gene trimming. In a later analysis, at a false discovery rate of 0.05, approximately 16,000 TCR beta sequences matched HLA alleles.

The chain has TRBV6-1 and TRBJ1-2; a weak D match, TRBD1 (6 bases). Sequencing was done on a sample of PBMCs. This receptor was taken from a woman between 40 and 55 years old in good health and CMV-seropositive. CDR3 in DNA: TGTGCCAGCAGTGAAGAGCGGGGGGCCTTCTATGGCTACACCTTC. It encodes CASSEERGAFYGYTF.